A single sample gave rise to the 12 T cell receptor beta chains below, sequenced in a study of blood T cells in healthy people across ages (dated by TCRdb to between 2014 and 2017). Library construction relied on 5' RACE. The sequencer was an Illumina HiSeq 2500. The second PCR ran for roughly 6 to 11 cycles and used a J-beta primer mix along with a sample-barcoded 5' primer. TCRdb reworked the public reads: Q25 trimming with fastp, MiXCR clone assembly, productive beta chains retained. Every distinct CDR3 protein forms one entry, paired with its most common genes and DNA. The sample yields around 800,000 distinct CDR3 sequences; approximately 44% were counted once. The top ten hold about 21% of the sample. Sequenced input: blood. These receptor sequences come from a man between 60 and 75 years old in good health.

This clonotype was detected a few times. The rearrangement links TRBV9 to TRBJ2-3, with D perhaps TRBD1 (6 bases). The V gene lost 0 bases and the J gene lost 3 bases, with 14 bases spanning the gap. Germline CDR1 is SGDLS and CDR2 is YYNGEE. The CDR3 runs 16 residues. CDR3 sequence (DNA): TGTGCCAGCAGCGTAGCTTCTAACAGGGCAACAGATACGCAGTATTTT. Its translation is CASSVASNRATDTQYF.

This clonotype turned up a few times. The rearrangement uses TRBV5-6 and TRBJ2-7, with TRBD1 as a possible D gene (6 bases). CDR1 and CDR2 from the germline V gene are SGHDT and YYEEEE. V shed 6 bases and J shed 3 bases, with 13 bases lying between them. CDR3 length: 13 amino acids. The CDR3 sequence: CASTATGFYEQYF. The CDR3 DNA reads TGTGCCAGCACCGCGACAGGTTTCTACGAGCAGTACTTC.

The chain has TRBV20-1 and TRBJ2-7; D is perhaps TRBD2 (5 bases). This CDR3 contains 15 residues. V gave up 0 bases and J gave up 0 bases, with 12 bases separating them. Per the germline V gene, CDR1 is DFQATT and CDR2 is SNEGSKA (reference sequence). For the CDR3, the DNA is TGCAGTGCTAGAGATTATAAGAGCGGCTCCTACGAGCAGTACTTC. It encodes CSARDYKSGSYEQYF.

This clonotype was found a few times. The chain has TRBV20-1 and TRBJ2-5; tentatively, D is TRBD2 (5 bases). The CDR3 has 13 residues. The germline V gene encodes CDR1 DFQATT and CDR2 SNEGSKA (reference sequence). Trimming removed 4 bases at V and 2 bases at J, with 11 bases between. The CDR3 region has the DNA TGCAGTGCTAAAGTCGGGGTACAAGAGACCCAGTACTTC. This codes for CSAKVGVQETQYF.

V gene TRBV20-1 combines with J gene TRBJ2-4; D call uncertain. Trimming pared 1 base from V and 13 bases from J, leaving 20 bases between. Germline CDR1 reads DFQATT; CDR2 reads SNEGSKA (reference sequence). CDR3 length: 14 residues. The CDR3 DNA sequence: TGCAGTGCTAGAGCTCGAGTAAACTACAATGAGCAGTACTTC. This translates into CSARARVNYNEQYF.

A single count supports this clonotype. The chain couples TRBV7-2 to TRBJ2-5, with TRBD2 matching 7 bases. The CDR3 sequence is 15 residues long. In germline, CDR1 is SGHTA, CDR2 FQGNSA. V lost 3 bases and J lost 5; bases outside the gene matches: 9. The CDR3 sequence is CASSFRAGETETQYF. The CDR3 DNA follows: TGTGCCAGCAGCTTTAGGGCGGGAGAAACGGAGACCCAGTACTTC.

J is TRBJ1-6 and V is TRBV13; 12 positions match TRBD1. The V gene's germline CDR1 is PRHDT and CDR2 FYEKMQ (reference sequence). This CDR3 is built from 16 residues. The trim removed 6 bases at V and 9 bases at J, leaving 9 bases unmatched. The CDR3 DNA reads TGTGCCAGCAGTCACCGGGACAGGGGGCGGAGTTCACCCCTCCACTTT. Translated, it gives CASSHRDRGRSSPLHF.

The chain employs TRBV11-2 and TRBJ2-5, with TRBD2 matching 8 bases. The closer fit of TRBJ2-7 to the DNA end suggests the J call may be wrong. Germline CDR1 is SGHAT and CDR2 is FQNNGV. This CDR3 has 14 residues. The CDR3 DNA reads as TGTGCCAGCAGCGCTCCAGCGGGGGACTACGAGCAGTACTTC. It codes for CASSAPAGDYEQYF.

Only a few counts were recorded for this clonotype. This chain links TRBV10-3 with TRBJ2-3; 7 bases line up with TRBD1. With 2 bases clipped from V and 2 bases from J, the junction kept 4 bases outside the gene matches. The CDR3 totals 15 residues. The germline V gene has CDR1 ENHRY and CDR2 SYGVKD. The CDR3 nucleotides are TGTGCCATCAGTGAGCCGACAGGGTCCACAGATACGCAGTATTTT. This gives the protein CAISEPTGSTDTQYF.

The rearrangement joins TRBV7-2 to TRBJ2-1; D is perhaps TRBD1 (5 bases). Near its end, the DNA agrees better with TRBJ2-7, so the J call may be wrong. Germline V gene sequence: CDR1 SGHTA, CDR2 FQGNSA. The CDR3 sequence is 14 residues long. The chain's CDR3 is CASTGQSSYNEQYF. For the CDR3, the DNA is TGTGCCAGCACTGGACAAAGCTCCTACAATGAGCAGTACTTC.

V usage is TRBV14 and J usage is TRBJ2-7; TRBD2 aligns across 7 bases. The CDR3 is 14 amino acids. Per the germline V gene, CDR1 is SGHDN and CDR2 is FVKESK. Trimming at V came to 4 bases and at J to 5 bases, leaving 8 bases not matched to a gene. In DNA, the CDR3 is TGTGCCAGCAGCCCCCATCGGGGGGTTGACGAGCAGTACTTC. It encodes CASSPHRGVDEQYF. Combining the CDR3 with reference TRBV14 and TRBJ2-7 gives the whole variable domain EAGVTQFPSHSVIEKGQTVTLRCDPISGHDNLYWYRRVMGKEIKFLLHFVKESKQDESGMPNNRFLAERTGGTYSTLKVQPAELEDSGVYFCASSPHRGVDEQYFGPGTRLTVT.

The rearrangement joins TRBV25-1 to TRBJ1-1; D gene uncertain. CDR1 and CDR2 from the germline V gene are MGHDK and SYGVNS. The V and J ends lost 3 bases and 8 bases respectively, with 13 bases between them. This CDR3 is built from 13 residues. CDR3 DNA sequence: TGTGCCAGCAGTGACAACGTAGGCAGGGAAGCTTTCTTT. It translates to CASSDNVGREAFF.